This entry lists 20 T cell receptor beta chains sequenced from one sample in a study of long-term antiretroviral therapy in people with HIV. immunoSEQ v3.0 was run at survey level. TCRdb's copy holds only in-frame clones and misses some; the assay was immunoSEQ multiplex PCR. Among about 14,000 clones listed, roughly 88% were seen once. Sequences were derived from unsorted PBMCs, sampled 0.4 years after starting antiretroviral therapy. These receptors all come from a man aged 30 to 39 with HIV.

This sequence joins TRBV30 and TRBJ2-5; D unresolved. Trimming pared 3 bases from V and 8 bases from J, leaving 10 bases between. CDR1 and CDR2 (germline): GTSNPN, SVGIG (reference sequence). The CDR3 is 11 residues long. The CDR3 spells CAWSPQETQYF. The DNA of the CDR3 is TGTGCCTGGAGCCCGCAGGAAACCCAGTACTTC.

This chain joins TRBV4-2 and TRBJ2-7; maybe TRBD2 (6 bases). This CDR3 is 14 amino acids long. V lost 5 bases and J lost 0, with 11 bases in between. Germline assignment: CDR1 LGHNA and CDR2 YNFKEQ. The CDR3 loop is CASSSRDSSYEQYF. Written as DNA, the CDR3 is TGTGCCAGCAGCTCTCGGGACTCCTCCTACGAGCAGTACTTC.

The chain uses TRBV10-2 and TRBJ2-1; 13 nucleotides line up with TRBD2. With 2 bases clipped from V and 7 bases from J, the junction kept 8 bases outside the gene matches. The CDR3 runs 17 residues. Per the germline V gene, CDR1 is WSHSY and CDR2 is SAAADI. The CDR3 bases are TGCGCCAGCAGTGAGACTTGGACTAGCGGGAGCGGTAATGAGCAGTTCTTC. Translating it yields CASSETWTSGSGNEQFF.

The chain uses TRBV11-1 and TRBJ1-1; D ambiguous. The CDR3 consists of 14 residues. V was pared by 0 bases and J by 2 bases, with 7 bases between. Germline V gene lookup returns CDR1 SGHAT and CDR2 FQDESV (reference sequence). The CDR3 loop is CASSLASHNTEAFF. The CDR3 coding sequence is TGTGCCAGCAGCTTAGCTAGCCATAACACTGAAGCTTTCTTT.

The chain recombines TRBV30 with TRBJ1-2; D might be TRBD1 (5 bases). The CDR3 has 15 amino acids. The V gene lost 0 bases and the J gene lost 5 bases, with 16 bases spanning the gap. Per germline, CDR1 GTSNPN and CDR2 SVGIG (reference sequence). The CDR3 DNA follows: TGTGCCTGGAGTGTTGGGGCAGGGAGAATATATGGCTACACCTTC. It encodes CAWSVGAGRIYGYTF.

As concerns this clone: At one end the junction does not follow the germline gene, possibly because of a read error. The rearrangement links TRBV18 to TRBJ1-5, with TRBD1 matching over 8 bases. From germline, CDR1 is KGHSH and CDR2 LQKENI. The CDR3 has 13 amino acids. In nucleotides, the CDR3 is TGTGCCAGCTCACCGGACAGGGATCAACCCCAGCATTTT. Translation gives CASSPDRDQPQHF.

The chain combines TRBV27 with TRBJ1-5; D gene unclear. V lost 8 bases and J 5 bases, leaving 10 bases between the germline ends. Germline V gives CDR1 MNHEY, CDR2 SMNVEV (reference sequence). The CDR3 totals 12 residues. Here the CDR3 DNA reads TGTGCCAGCCGGATTAATCATCAGCCCCAGCATTTT. Encoded protein: CASRINHQPQHF.

This chain connects TRBV28 to TRBJ2-2; TRBD1 aligns across 7 bases. With V trimmed by 6 bases and J by 3 bases, 7 bases remained unmatched. From germline, CDR1 is MDHEN and CDR2 SYDVKM. This CDR3 comprises 15 residues. CDR3 sequence (DNA): TGTGCCAGCAGGGCCAGGGGGATGTACACCGGGGAGCTGTTTTTT. It codes for CASRARGMYTGELFF.

This sequence joins TRBV11-2 and TRBJ1-3, with TRBD1 as a possible D gene (6 bases). V shed 4 bases and J shed 0 bases, with 10 bases lying between them. Germline CDR1 and CDR2: SGHAT and FQNNGV. The CDR3 spans 15 residues. DNA for the CDR3: TGTGCCAGCAGCTCCGGACAGAGCTCTGGAAACACCATATATTTT. It is translated as CASSSGQSSGNTIYF.

This clone is labeled medium-sized. CDR3 in DNA: TGTGCCAGCAGGCCTGGGGGTTCTGGCTACACCTTC. This translates into CASRPGGSGYTF. The chain combines TRBV7-9 with TRBJ1-2; tentative D call: TRBD1 (5 bases). Per germline, CDR1 SEHNR and CDR2 FQNEAQ (reference sequence). CDR3 length equals 12 residues. Trimming pared 6 bases from V and 7 bases from J, leaving 12 bases between.

This chain uses TRBV7-2 with TRBJ1-5; D perhaps matches TRBD1 (6 bases). CDR3 length: 14 amino acids. Germline V gives CDR1 SGHTA, CDR2 FQGNSA. V was trimmed by 5 bases and J by 1 base, leaving 9 bases between them. The CDR3 region has the DNA TGTGCCAGCAGCCGGACAGTAAGCAATCAGCCCCAGCATTTT. Protein sequence: CASSRTVSNQPQHF.

This clone was picked up a small number of times. The chain employs TRBV7-9 and TRBJ1-1; D is ambiguous. Germline lookup yields CDR1 SEHNR and CDR2 FQNEAQ (reference sequence). V lost 6 bases to trimming and J lost 4 bases, with 15 bases between them. The CDR3 consists of 14 residues. This CDR3 is CASRLSSGGTEAFF. The CDR3 DNA reads as TGTGCCAGCAGACTTAGTTCGGGCGGCACTGAAGCTTTCTTT.

The chain joins TRBV5-6 to TRBJ2-7; 7 nucleotides line up with TRBD1. This CDR3 spans 15 amino acids. The trim removed 3 bases at V and 0 bases at J, leaving 6 bases unmatched. Germline V CDR1 and CDR2: SGHDT, YYEEEE. DNA for the CDR3: TGTGCCAGCAGCTCCGGGACAGTACCCTCCTACGAGCAGTACTTC. Translating it yields CASSSGTVPSYEQYF.

There are a few counts of this clone. The chain recombines TRBV30 with TRBJ1-5; D not certain. The CDR3 length is 12 residues. The V and J ends lost 0 bases and 7 bases respectively, with 7 bases between them. Germline CDR1 is GTSNPN and CDR2 is SVGIG (reference sequence). Written as DNA, the CDR3 is TGTGCCTGGAGTGTGGGAAGACAGCCCCAGCATTTT. Residues: CAWSVGRQPQHF.

V usage is TRBV29-1 and J usage is TRBJ2-4; D gene ambiguous. The CDR3 length is 10 residues. Germline CDR1 is SQVTM and CDR2 is ANQGSEA. V was trimmed by 4 bases and J by 12 bases, leaving 10 bases between them. The CDR3 protein is CSVGAPHQYF. DNA for the CDR3: TGCAGCGTTGGGGCCCCCCATCAGTACTTC.

This sequence joins TRBV7-3 and TRBJ2-3; D gene ambiguous. The V gene's germline CDR1 is SGHTA and CDR2 FQGTGA. The CDR3 contains 13 residues. Trimming removed 5 bases from V and 0 bases from J, with 6 bases in between. CDR3 bases: TGTGCCAGCAGCAACCCTAGCACAGATACGCAGTATTTT. Encoded protein: CASSNPSTDTQYF.

The V and J genes are TRBV6-5 and TRBJ2-7, with D uncertain. Trimming stripped 0 bases from V and 2 bases from J, with 14 bases between. The CDR3 runs 16 residues. CDR1 and CDR2 (germline): MNHEY, SVGAGI. DNA of the CDR3: TGTGCCAGCAGTTACTCTCTCCGGGTCCTCCCCTACGAGCAGTACTTC. Translated, it gives CASSYSLRVLPYEQYF.

This clone was found a few times. The V and J genes are TRBV18 and TRBJ1-2; TRBD1 aligns across 10 bases. This CDR3 region has 14 residues. The J segment lost 5 bases and the V segment lost 7 bases, leaving 7 bases of the junction unmatched. Germline loops: CDR1 KGHSH, CDR2 LQKENI. The CDR3 bases are TGTGCCAGCTGGCCCGGACAGGGGGTGTATGGCTACACCTTC. Amino acids: CASWPGQGVYGYTF.

This clone was detected only once. The chain combines TRBV28 with TRBJ1-6; TRBD1 agrees at 8 bases. The germline V gene has CDR1 MDHEN and CDR2 SYDVKM. The CDR3 extends over 13 amino acids. The ends lost 11 bases at V and 8 bases at J; junction bases unmatched: 8. DNA of the CDR3: TGTGCCGGACAGGACAGGGTTGATTCACCCCTCCACTTT. Protein product: CAGQDRVDSPLHF.

This clone was seen only once. This chain connects TRBV5-1 to TRBJ2-1; 9 bases fit TRBD1. This CDR3 comprises 16 residues. Unmatched junction bases numbered 6, after V lost 0 bases and J lost 5 bases. Germline V gives CDR1 SGHRS, CDR2 YFSETQ. CDR3 protein: CASSLVGDRVNNEQFF. CDR3 DNA: TGCGCCAGCAGCTTGGTTGGGGACAGGGTGAACAATGAGCAGTTCTTC.